This T cell receptor beta chain was sequenced for a study of cytomegalovirus exposure and HLA in healthy donors. This clone was recorded once. What it binds is not known. Germline CDR1 SGHTA, CDR2 FQGTGA. The CDR3 contains 15 residues. With 2 bases clipped from V and 6 bases from J, the junction kept 7 bases outside the gene matches. Use of 60 Vbeta and 13 Jbeta primers characterized the PCR. The table came from immunoSEQ multiplex PCR; TCRdb's copy has only in-frame clones and leaves some out. The table lists around 130,000 clones, over 70% of them singletons. Regarding the study as a whole: Equally common other TCR beta chains were less clonally expanded than HLA-associated ones, a later analysis found.

These donors, healthy bone marrow donors, were studied. The source material was PBMCs. This sequence was found in a woman in her thirties or forties in good health and CMV-seropositive. V usage is TRBV7-3 and J usage is TRBJ2-1; 7 bases agree with TRBD2. CDR3 in amino acids: CASSLWGGKSNEQFF. As DNA, the CDR3 is TGTGCCAGCAGCTTATGGGGGGGGAAATCCAATGAGCAGTTCTTC.